This entry is about one TCR beta chain. Its antigen is undetermined. CDR3 length equals 15 residues. The V segment lost 5 bases and the J segment 6 bases; nucleotides outside the gene matches: 8. The germline CDR1 and CDR2 sequences are MNHEY and SVGAGI. The entry originates in a study of T-cell memory formation after mild COVID-19. Broader study findings: A second wave of clones peaked on day 37, and their SARS-CoV-2 specificity went unconfirmed. CM and EM subsets held most contracting CD4+ clones; EMRA held CD8+ ones.

TCRdb re-analysed the 5' RACE reads in MiXCR, keeping a single row per CDR3 protein. This sample has under 650,000 distinct CDR3 sequences, with about 20% found just once. The material sequenced was PBMCs or a T cell subset sorted from them (not recorded which). The TCR was taken from an adult woman who had mild COVID-19 (a few samples of this study predate the infection). Cell type and time point are not known. The rearrangement joins TRBV6-5 to TRBJ2-2, with 8 bases that match TRBD1. The CDR3 sequence is CASSSHRGRSGELFF. The CDR3 nucleotides read TGTGCCAGCAGTAGCCACAGGGGGAGGTCCGGGGAGCTGTTTTTT.